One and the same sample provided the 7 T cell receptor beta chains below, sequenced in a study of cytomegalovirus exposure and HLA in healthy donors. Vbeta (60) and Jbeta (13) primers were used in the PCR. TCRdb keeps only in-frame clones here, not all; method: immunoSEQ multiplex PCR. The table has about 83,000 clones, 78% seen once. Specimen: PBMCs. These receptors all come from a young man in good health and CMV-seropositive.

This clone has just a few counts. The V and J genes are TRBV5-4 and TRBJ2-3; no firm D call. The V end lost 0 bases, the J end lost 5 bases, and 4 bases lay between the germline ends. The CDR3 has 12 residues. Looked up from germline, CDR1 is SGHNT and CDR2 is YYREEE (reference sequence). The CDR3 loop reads CASSLDGDTQYF. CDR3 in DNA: TGTGCCAGCAGCTTGGACGGAGATACGCAGTATTTT.

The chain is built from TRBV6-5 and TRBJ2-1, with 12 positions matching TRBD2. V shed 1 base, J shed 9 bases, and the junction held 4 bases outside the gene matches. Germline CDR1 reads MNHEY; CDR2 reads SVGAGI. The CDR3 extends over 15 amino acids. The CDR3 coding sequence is TGTGCCAGCAGTTACTTGTCTAGCGGGAGGGCTGAGCAGTTCTTC. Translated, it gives CASSYLSSGRAEQFF.

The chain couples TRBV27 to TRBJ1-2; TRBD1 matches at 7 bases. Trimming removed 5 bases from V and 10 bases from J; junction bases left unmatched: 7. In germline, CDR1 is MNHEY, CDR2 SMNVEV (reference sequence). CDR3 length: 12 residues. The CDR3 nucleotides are TGTGCCAGCAGTCCGACAGGGTCCCACTACACCTTC. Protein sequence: CASSPTGSHYTF.

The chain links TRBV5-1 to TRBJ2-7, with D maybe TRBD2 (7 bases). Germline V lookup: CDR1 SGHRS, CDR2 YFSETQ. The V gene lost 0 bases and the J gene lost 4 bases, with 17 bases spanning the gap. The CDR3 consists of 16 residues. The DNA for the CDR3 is TGCGCCAGCAGCTTGGGTCCAGGGGCTAGCGGATACGAGCAGTACTTC. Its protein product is CASSLGPGASGYEQYF.

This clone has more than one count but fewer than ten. CDR3 amino acids: CSFRTSGRELFF. As DNA, the CDR3 is TGCAGCTTTCGGACTAGTGGTCGGGAGCTGTTTTTT. The V call is TRBV29-1, the J call TRBJ2-2, with TRBD2 matching 7 bases. This CDR3 contains 12 residues. Trimming cost V 8 bases and J 9 bases; bases outside gene matches: 9. Germline lookup yields CDR1 SQVTM and CDR2 ANQGSEA.

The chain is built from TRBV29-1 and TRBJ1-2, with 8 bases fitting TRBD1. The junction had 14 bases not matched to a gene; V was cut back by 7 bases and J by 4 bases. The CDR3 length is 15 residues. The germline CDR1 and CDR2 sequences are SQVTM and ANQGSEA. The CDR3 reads CSAAPQGAGGYGYTF. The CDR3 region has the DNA TGCAGCGCCGCACCCCAGGGGGCGGGTGGCTATGGCTACACCTTC.

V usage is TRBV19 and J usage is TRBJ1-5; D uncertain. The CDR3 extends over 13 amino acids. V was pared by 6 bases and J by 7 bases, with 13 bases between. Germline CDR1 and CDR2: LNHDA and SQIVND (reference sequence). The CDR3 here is CASRIRGVQPQHF. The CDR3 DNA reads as TGTGCCAGTAGGATCCGGGGTGTGCAGCCCCAGCATTTT.